The present T cell receptor beta chain was sequenced within a study of blood T cell repertoires in COVID-19 (dated by TCRdb to between 2020 and 2021). General notes on the study: The collaborator samples originated in the United States, Italy and Spain and spanned the acute and convalescent phases of COVID-19. The prospective study material was composed of cDNA or gDNA derived from T cells, B-cell-depleted T cells, or PBMCs. The samples were drawn from the first 160 participants of the ongoing ImmuneRACE study and from 1,254 subjects provided by 6 global collaborators. A freely available public database, intended as a resource for researchers studying the immune response to SARS-CoV-2, is where the repertoires were released. Deeply sampled blood TCRbeta repertoires from subjects exposed to, actively infected with, or recovered from COVID-19 were included in the dataset. Where available, HLA class I and class II types were obtained from metadata supplied by the sample provider rather than from assay-based typing. Nearly every sample came with metadata listing a de-identified subject ID, COVID-19 status, age in years and sex. Findings and caveats that apply to the study as a whole: How much clinical and demographic metadata was included differed by source and by participant, and the metadata was provided uncurated.

Whole blood was collected in K2EDTA tubes by collaborating institutions according to the institutions' own protocols. Collaborator samples were shipped for TCRbeta analysis as frozen whole blood, isolated PBMCs, or DNA extracted from either sample type. On this clone itself: Its target antigen remains unknown. No clone much larger than this one lies a single base away; base qualities are absent.

TCRbeta CDR3 regions were amplified from genomic DNA by means of the immunoSEQ Assay, a bias-controlled multiplex PCR. Per the source publication's procedure: Within the assay, amplification of reference gene primers was used to estimate how many nucleated cells each sample contained. Sequence reads were collapsed and filtered to measure the absolute abundance of every unique TCRbeta CDR3 rearrangement. For each sample, productive Simpson clonality was calculated as the square root of Simpson's diversity index across productive rearrangements. TCRdb retrieved this table from immuneACCESS and kept in-frame rearrangements only. Not all clones are present; in checked studies, unresolved V genes account for under half, and no reason is known for the remainder. V and J calls and clone size are given by that table; D and trimming were obtained from the DNA. For this sample there are roughly 63,000 clones; around three quarters appear just once. Roughly 32% of the sample comes from the top ten.

Including cysteine and phenylalanine, the CDR3 has 14 amino acids. The kept DNA is CDR3 alone, 42 bases in frame from the first base. According to the germline V gene, CDR1 reads KGHSH and CDR2 reads LQKENI. V was cut back by 0 bases and J by 3 bases, leaving a gap of 8 bases between them. The chain uses TRBV18 and TRBJ2-5; the D gene assignment is ambiguous. The specimen was peripheral blood. The sequence derives from a human donor in a cohort sampled during active COVID-19. The CDR3: CASSPPSRKETQYF. Read as DNA, the sequence is TGTGCCAGCTCACCACCGAGCAGGAAAGAGACCCAGTACTTC.